The entry below describes one TCR beta chain. In this sample, this clone turned up a few times. There is no known antigen for this receptor. No base qualities exist here, and no much larger clone lies one base off it. V lost 4 bases and J lost 4 bases, and the count of bases not matched to a germline gene is 3. From a lookup of the germline V gene, CDR1 and CDR2 are SGHRS and YFSETQ. From the cysteine up to the phenylalanine, the CDR3 has a length of 13 residues. Of all the DNA, just the CDR3 is kept, 39 bases in frame from base 1. The cohort comprised fewer than 750 healthy bone marrow donors. At the time of sampling, all cohort members were nominally healthy, though unrecorded immune exposures were likely present. The donor was CMV seronegative and belonged to the group of roughly 330 seronegative cohort members. Each donor provided a peripheral blood sample, and peripheral blood mononuclear cells were used for TCR beta sequencing. The Qiagen DNeasy Blood Extraction Kit was used to extract genomic DNA from the blood cell samples.

Libraries were built with the immunoSEQ multiplex PCR assay. A mixture of 60 forward primers for TCR Vbeta segments and 13 reverse primers for TCR Jbeta segments was used in the multiplex PCR. The CDR3 region of rearranged TCR beta genes was amplified from genomic DNA with a multiplex PCR assay. The amplified TCR beta libraries were sequenced on the Illumina HiSeq System as 87-base-pair reads. Per the source publication's procedure: In a later analysis, 80 million or so unique TCR beta chains were counted across the roughly 610 repertoires, and roughly 10 million of these chains were shared by at least two donors. Raw reads were error-corrected and collapsed into unique sequences by a nearest-neighbor algorithm in which closely related sequences were merged to remove PCR and sequencing errors. To assign V, D and J gene segments, CDR3 sequences were aligned to IMGT reference sequences. Each retained sequence needed at least a six-nucleotide match to both a V gene segment and a J gene segment. A rearrangement counted as productive if the CDR3 had no stop codons and remained in frame with V and J, and every other rearrangement counted as non-productive. Following IMGT convention, CDR3 was defined as the stretch from the second conserved V-encoded cysteine up to the conserved J-encoded phenylalanine. In an earlier analysis of approximately 590 of the donors, sequences lacking an unambiguous match to a single V gene segment were excluded. An earlier analysis of some 610 of the donors called V segments functional above 56.7% productive rearrangements and segregating when the between-donor standard deviation exceeded 5%. To diagnose cytomegalovirus status from the catalog of TCR beta chain sequences, a statistical classification framework was built. V and J gene assignment, in a later analysis, came from comparing TCR nucleotide sequences with IMGT/GENE-DB human TR gene sequences. A later analysis assigned CDR3 sequences and most-parsimonious VDJ recombination scenarios with the TCRdist pipeline. In a later analysis, every TCR beta chain was defined by the combination of its CDR3 amino acid sequence and its V-gene family, and reads without a unique V-gene family were dropped. A later analysis removed 500 to 650 highly shared, low-generation-probability nucleotide sequences to deal with suspected cross-contamination and a sequencing artifact. In a later analysis, a clonal expansion index for each public chain was calculated from normalized within-repertoire ranks of inferred template counts. In a later analysis, generation probabilities were computed using a VDJ recombination model fitted to out-of-frame rearrangements, and the results were checked against IGoR. In a later analysis, TCR-TCR, TCR-HLA and TCR-CMV co-occurrence was scored with hypergeometric tests, and a repertoire-size bias correction was applied to TCR pairs. A later analysis estimated false discovery rates by permuting HLA or CMV assignments 20 times. A later analysis grouped co-occurring TCRs with DBSCAN, adding TCRdist sequence similarity when clustering within HLA-allele-positive subsets. Repertoires with fewer than 30,000 or more than 120,000 public chains were left out of co-occurrence clustering, as were about 5 repertoires with anomalous nucleotide sharing. TCRdb obtained this table from immuneACCESS and retained in-frame rearrangements with V and J assigned. These tables miss some clones; where compared with another copy, unresolved V genes account for less than half of the shortfall, and the remainder is unexplained. D and trimming come from the DNA, and the V and J calls and clone size come from that table. In this sample the table shows tens of thousands of clones, more than 70% of which occur a single time. The ten most abundant clones make up about 3.8% of the sample.

This entry belongs to a study of cytomegalovirus exposure and HLA in healthy donors listed by TCRdb under 2017. Turning to the overall study: In an earlier analysis of around 540 of the donors, about 260 Gb of sequence data and some 100 million unique TCR beta sequences from 180 million or so T cells were reported. Approximately 300 gigabases of sequencing data and about 92 million unique TCR sequences made up an early release that covered approximately 650 HLA-typed donors. The genetic ancestry cluster associated with self-reported Caucasian donors included over 65% of the 398 genotyped donors. The study was designed to test whether signatures of past pathogen exposure could be identified by cataloging public T cell receptors. The study profiled the T cell repertoires of hundreds of subjects by immunosequencing and related them to cytomegalovirus serostatus. A separate validation cohort of more than 100 different subjects was used in addition to the roughly 670-subject first cohort. To predict cytomegalovirus infection status, the study brought together high-throughput TCR immunosequencing, statistical association of individual TCRs with disease status, and machine learning. A later analysis re-examined previously published TCR beta repertoires from about 670 donors and added high-resolution HLA genotyping to investigate patterns of TCR occurrence. Rather than drawing on any new phenotypic data, the later analysis identified candidate immune exposures from TCR beta sequences and the way those sequences occurred across donors. An earlier analysis of approximately 500 of the donors applied high-throughput TCR beta sequencing to assess whether each TCR beta V gene segment acted as functional or pseudogenic. Alongside the repertoire data, information on donor age, sex, ethnicity and CMV serostatus was compiled. A later genetic analysis took genome-wide SNP genotypes for about three fifths of the 666 donors and used that subset as a discovery cohort. Every discovery cohort repertoire had been produced on one sequencing platform. HLA typing covered class I and class II loci at four-digit resolution. The number of donors typed differed by locus, with 629-630 for A, B, C, DRB1 and DQB1, roughly 520 for DQA1, some 570 for DPA1, and over 400 for DPB1. Roughly five DR-DQ haplotypes were treated as single units for association and clustering because of strong linkage in the cohort. Among 300 to 450 genotyped donors of the cohort, an average of around 240,000 unique TCR beta nucleotide sequences were sequenced per donor, 15% to 20% of them non-productive.

What the study reported, not specific to this receptor: CMV serostatus was the only immune exposure information available for the cohort. A later genetic analysis associated a missense DCLRE1C variant with V-gene and J-gene trimming of TCR beta chains, and an independent cohort replicated the association. The classifier was reported to diagnose cytomegalovirus status with high specificity and sensitivity in both the original and validation cohorts. Because some donors lacked HLA typing at each locus, the association tests relied only on the typed subset. A total of fewer than 200 TCR beta chains were listed by the study as associated with cytomegalovirus. Because the 87-base-pair reads could not distinguish some IMGT-functional V segments, including TRBV6-2 and TRBV6-3, those segments were excluded. Most CMV-associated TCR beta chains appeared to be HLA-restricted in a later analysis, and the HLA associations seemed to be driven largely by CMV exposure. An earlier analysis of 587 of the donors showed that most TCR beta V segments appeared in productive rearrangements either about 90% or about 30% of the time, which broadly matched IMGT annotations. When HLA alleles, especially DR and DQ, strongly co-occurred, TCR associations were difficult to assign to individual alleles. In a later analysis, TCR association rates were found to vary across HLA loci, with the most associated TCRs seen for DRB1 alleles and the fewest for HLA-C alleles. Because counts were too low, 15 to 20 rarely observed V segments, including chromosome 9 orphons, were left out of the earlier analysis of roughly 600 of the donors. Presence/absence analyses assumed roughly uniform sequencing depth across donors, an assumption that may not hold. Linkage disequilibrium might explain the correlated functional status among segregating V segments, but an unknown experimental factor could not be excluded. According to a later genetic analysis, donors in an Asian-associated ancestry cluster had fewer N-insertions in productive TCRs than the roughly 700-donor mean. A later analysis found that HLA-associated TCR beta chains were more clonally expanded and had lower generation probabilities than equally common non-associated chains. A cluster of highly shared sequence variants was judged likely to be a technical artifact of the sequencing pipeline. A further reported finding was that TCR beta sequences accurately predicted the HLA-A and HLA-B alleles for most subjects in the first cohort. In vitro tests confirmed that three of the cytomegalovirus-associated TCR beta chains recognize cytomegalovirus antigens. In a later analysis, several top co-occurrence clusters were reported to appear linked to parvovirus B19, influenza, CMV and Epstein-Barr virus. Only TCR beta chains were sequenced in this cohort, and the absence of alpha or paired-chain data limited detectable features. Most TCR sequences were observed very rarely across donors, whereas some public TCRs were present in many individuals. In a later analysis, 15,000 to 20,000 TCR beta sequences were associated with specific HLA alleles at a false discovery rate of 0.05. The authors suggested that the approach could potentially be extended to other disease states and immunological phenotypes.

This receptor chain uses TRBV5-1 and TRBJ1-1; 8 bases in the junction line up with TRBD1. This sequence originates from a man aged 25 to 40 in good health and CMV-seronegative. The sample consisted of PBMCs. The CDR3 amino acid sequence is: CASSITGGTEAFF. In nucleotide form, the sequence is TGCGCCAGCAGCATTACAGGGGGCACTGAAGCTTTCTTT.